The present T cell receptor (beta chain) was sequenced within a study of T cell responses to AZD1222 COVID-19 vaccine. Study-level results: Increased Spike-specific TCR breadth and depth were observed after two AZD1222 doses. There were repertoire samples only from the period after the peak T cell response. Baseline serostatus was positive in only a handful of AZD1222 recipients. The donor group comprised mostly white British people and more females; the analysis possibly underestimated clonal diversity.

Concerning this clone: Antigen: not known.

The repertoire was sequenced with immunoSEQ multiplex PCR; TCRdb's copy has only in-frame clones and lacks some. The table has around 84,000 clones, 88% seen once. The length of the CDR3 is 16 residues. Deletions cut 0 bases from V and 4 bases from J, with 12 bases between. The input for sequencing was peripheral blood, taken on day 0 of MenACWY control vaccination. This chain connects TRBV23-1 to TRBJ1-4; D remains ambiguous. TRBV23-1 is annotated as an ORF whose role is uncertain. This receptor was taken from an adult in good health. DNA of the CDR3: TGCGCCAGCAGTCAATCTCGAGGGATTATTAATGAAAAACTGTTTTTT. Protein product: CASSQSRGIINEKLFF.